Reported below is one TCR beta chain. The antigen is undetermined. The entry originates in a study of T-cell memory formation after mild COVID-19. Study findings and constraints: Pre-infection memory harbored some responding clones, suggesting cross-reactive memory joined.

TCRdb reprocessed the 5' RACE reads with MiXCR, giving one entry per CDR3 protein. The table includes 350,000 to 500,000 distinct CDR3 sequences, more than 15% detected once. Germline V gene data show CDR1 as SGHRS and CDR2 as YFSETQ. J lost 4 bases, V lost 3 bases, and 11 bases had no gene match. The CDR3 length is 16 residues. The chain has TRBV5-1 and TRBJ1-1, with 8 bases aligning to TRBD1. Sequenced sample: PBMCs or a T cell subset sorted from them (not recorded which). The source is a man aged 18 to 29 who had mild COVID-19 (a few samples of this study predate the infection). Cell type and time point are not known. CDR3 sequence: CASSSDPGGLSTEAFF. CDR3 nucleotides: TGCGCCAGCAGCTCGGATCCAGGGGGCTTGAGCACTGAAGCTTTCTTT.